This is a list of T cell receptor beta chains from one sample in a study of blood T cell repertoires in COVID-19. The table came from immunoSEQ multiplex PCR; TCRdb's copy has only in-frame clones and leaves some out. The data contain about 270,000 clones, under 95% of them singletons. The sample was PBMCs or T cells enriched from blood (not recorded which). The source of these receptors is a man aged 35-49 years who had been exposed to COVID-19. CDR3s include the opening cysteine and the closing phenylalanine or tryptophan. D genes are given only for firm matches. Only some rows state a clone size, as once, few, many or a class for expanded clones.

V gene	D gene	clone size	J gene	CDR3 DNA	CDR3 protein
TRBV10-3	TRBD1	.	TRBJ2-5	TGTGCCATCAAAGGAACAGGGGACCAAGAGACCCAGTACTTC	CAIKGTGDQETQYF
TRBV30	TRBD1	.	TRBJ2-5	TGTGCCTGGAGCCCGGACAGGGTAGGAGGAGAGACCCAGTACTTC	CAWSPDRVGGETQYF
TRBV15	TRBD2	.	TRBJ2-7	TGTGCCACCAGCAGAGTAATCTACGGTGCTGCGGGAGGGAGTTACGAGCAGTACTTC	CATSRVIYGAAGGSYEQYF
TRBV14	.	.	TRBJ1-5	TGTGCCAGCAGCCTTTTAGACAGGCGTAGCAATCAGCCCCAGCATTTT	CASSLLDRRSNQPQHF
TRBV7-8	.	.	TRBJ1-5	TGTGCCAGCAGCTTGAGGGTTAACAATCAGCCCCAGCATTTT	CASSLRVNNQPQHF
TRBV7-9	.	.	TRBJ1-1	TGTGCCAGCAGCGAACCAGGTAGTCATCCGTGGAAGGACACTGAAGCTTTCTTT	CASSEPGSHPWKDTEAFF
TRBV12-3/TRBV12-4	.	.	TRBJ1-2	TGTGCCAGCAGCGAAACAGGAAACTATGGCTACACCTTC	CASSETGNYGYTF
TRBV12-3/TRBV12-4	TRBD1	.	TRBJ1-5	TGTGCCAGCAAACGGGACAGACATCAGCCCCAGCATTTT	CASKRDRHQPQHF
TRBV18	TRBD1	.	TRBJ1-5	TGTGCCAGCTCAAGACAGGGGGCTGGCAATCAGCCCCAGCATTTT	CASSRQGAGNQPQHF
TRBV15	TRBD1	.	TRBJ1-2	TGTGCCACCAGCAGAGATCTAAGGGACAGGGTGAATTCGGGCTACACCTTC	CATSRDLRDRVNSGYTF
TRBV11-2	.	once	TRBJ2-7	TGTGCCAGCAGCCCGGCGGGGCTCGGGGCCTACGAGCAGTACTTC	CASSPAGLGAYEQYF
TRBV6-6	TRBD2	once	TRBJ2-7	TGTGCCAGCAGCCCACGACTAGCGGGGGGCTACGAGCAGTACTTC	CASSPRLAGGYEQYF
TRBV30	.	medium-sized	TRBJ1-1	TGTGCCTGGAGACGAAGAGACAAAGGAGCTTTCTTT	CAWRRRDKGAFF
TRBV5-4	TRBD1	.	TRBJ2-7	TGTGCCAGCAGCATTGGCGGACAGGGGGCTGGTGAGCAGTACTTC	CASSIGGQGAGEQYF
TRBV12-3/TRBV12-4	.	few	TRBJ2-5	TGTGCCAGCAGTACTAGTCAGGAGACCCAGTACTTC	CASSTSQETQYF
TRBV5-4	.	once	TRBJ1-2	TGTGCCAGCAGCCCTGGGGGAGGGCTCCCCTATGGCTACACCTTC	CASSPGGGLPYGYTF
TRBV18	TRBD1	.	TRBJ1-1	TGTGCCAGCTCACCGGGACAGCCGAACACTGAAGCTTTCTTT	CASSPGQPNTEAFF